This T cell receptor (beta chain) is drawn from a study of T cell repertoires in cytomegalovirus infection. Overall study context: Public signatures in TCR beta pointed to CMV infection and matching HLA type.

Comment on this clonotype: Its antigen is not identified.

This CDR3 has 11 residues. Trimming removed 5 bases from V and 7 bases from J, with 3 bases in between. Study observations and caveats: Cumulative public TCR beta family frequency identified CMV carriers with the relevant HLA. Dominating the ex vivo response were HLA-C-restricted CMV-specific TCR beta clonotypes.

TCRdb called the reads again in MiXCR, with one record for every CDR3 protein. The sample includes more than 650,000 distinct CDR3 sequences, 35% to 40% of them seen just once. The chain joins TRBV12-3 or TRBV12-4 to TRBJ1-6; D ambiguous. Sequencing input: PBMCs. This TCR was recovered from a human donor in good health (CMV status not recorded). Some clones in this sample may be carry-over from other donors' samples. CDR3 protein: CASSENSPLHF. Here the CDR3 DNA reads TGTGCCAGCAGTGAAAATTCACCCCTCCACTTT.